This T cell receptor beta chain came from a study of blood T cell repertoires in COVID-19. At the level of the study: The United States, Italy and Spain supplied acute and convalescent COVID-19 samples. In each case, the material was cDNA or gDNA derived from T cells, B-cell-depleted T cells, or PBMCs.

In the original processing: Estimation of nucleated cell counts relied on the amplification of reference gene primers. Profiling relied on immunoSEQ multiplex PCR, and the TCRdb table lists in-frame clones only, not all of them. V and J calls and clone size are given by that table; D and trimming were obtained from the DNA. Altogether about 340,000 clones are present, 65% to 90% being singletons, with the ten largest covering around 7.4%. V lost 1 base and J lost 5, with 15 bases in between. The CDR3 extends over 14 amino acids. Germline V lookup: CDR1 GTSNPN, CDR2 SVGIG (reference sequence). The Seattle patients joined while their infection was active and were tracked longitudinally afterward.

V is TRBV30 and J is TRBJ2-7; D gene ambiguous. The receptor was derived from an older woman with COVID-19, enrolled during active disease. Sequences were obtained from peripheral blood. DNA of the CDR3: TGTGCCTGGAGTGGAGGCGCGTCATGGCACGAGCAGTACTTC. It encodes CAWSGGASWHEQYF. The entire variable domain, with the rest obtained from reference TRBV30 and TRBJ2-7, is as follows: SQTIHQWPATLVQPVGSPLSLECTVEGTSNPNLYWYRQAAGRGLQLLFYSVGIGQISSEVPQNLSASRPQDRQFILSSKKLLLSDSGFYLCAWSGGASWHEQYFGPGTRLTVT.